One and the same sample provided the 18 T cell receptor beta chains below, sequenced in a study of cytomegalovirus exposure and HLA in healthy donors. 13 Jbeta primers and 60 Vbeta primers were used for the PCR. Assay used: immunoSEQ multiplex PCR; TCRdb lists only in-frame clones, some missing. The table includes over 150,000 clones, just under 80% detected once. The material sequenced was PBMCs. The receptors stem from a woman in her forties or fifties in good health and CMV-seropositive.

This rearrangement joins TRBV6-5 to TRBJ1-2, with a tentative D call TRBD1 (5 bases). The CDR3 has 13 amino acids. The V and J ends lost 2 bases and 8 bases respectively, with 12 bases between them. CDR1 and CDR2 (germline): MNHEY, SVGAGI. For the CDR3, the DNA is TGTGCCAGCAGTTACGAAGGGGTGAGGGGCTACACCTTC. It is translated as CASSYEGVRGYTF.

The chain is built from TRBV15 and TRBJ2-7; D might be TRBD1 (5 bases). The CDR3 totals 12 residues. Germline V gene sequence: CDR1 LNHNV, CDR2 YYDKDF (reference sequence). The V end was cut by 5 bases, the J end by 7 bases, with 12 bases between. In nucleotides, the CDR3 is TGTGCCACCAGCCGGACAACCCAGGAGCAGTACTTC. This sequence encodes CATSRTTQEQYF.

J is TRBJ1-6 and V is TRBV5-6; TRBD1 aligns across 9 bases. The germline CDR1 and CDR2 sequences are SGHDT and YYEEEE. The CDR3 is 14 amino acids. The V and J ends lost 3 bases and 8 bases, in that order; junction bases with no gene match: 3. The CDR3 spells CASSWTGADSPLHF. In nucleotides, the CDR3 is TGTGCCAGCAGCTGGACAGGGGCAGATTCACCCCTCCACTTT.

J is TRBJ1-1 and V is TRBV6-5; D may be TRBD1 (6 bases). Trimming stripped 2 bases from V and 4 bases from J, with 14 bases between. Germline V gives CDR1 MNHEY, CDR2 SVGAGI. The CDR3 covers 15 residues. Here the CDR3 reads CASSYRTGGVTEAFF. The CDR3 nucleotides are TGTGCCAGCAGTTACCGGACGGGGGGCGTCACTGAAGCTTTCTTT.

The chain employs TRBV2 and TRBJ2-7; TRBD1 aligns across 10 bases. CDR1 and CDR2 from the germline V gene are SNHLY and FYNNEI. Trimming at V came to 4 bases and at J to 3 bases, leaving 12 bases not matched to a gene. CDR3 length: 17 residues. The CDR3 coding sequence is TGTGCCAGCAGTGGATTAGGACAGGGGGTTGGCCACTACGAGCAGTACTTC. Its translation is CASSGLGQGVGHYEQYF. Based on the CDR3 plus reference TRBV2 and TRBJ2-7, the full variable domain is EPEVTQTPSHQVTQMGQEVILRCVPISNHLYFYWYRQILGQKVEFLVSFYNNEISEKSEIFDDQFSVERPDGSNFTLKIRSTKLEDSAMYFCASSGLGQGVGHYEQYFGPGTRLTVT.

The chain employs TRBV5-4 and TRBJ1-6; unclear D gene. CDR1 is SGHNT and CDR2 is YYREEE in the germline V gene (reference sequence). Trimming left V 0 bases short and J 9 bases short, with 7 bases between. The CDR3 is 13 amino acids. The CDR3 loop is CASSLAEPSPLHF. CDR3 DNA: TGTGCCAGCAGCTTGGCCGAGCCTTCACCCCTCCACTTT.

The genes are TRBV7-3 and TRBJ2-1, with 13 bases aligning to TRBD2. The germline V gene encodes CDR1 SGHTA and CDR2 FQGTGA. V was pared by 5 bases and J by 3 bases, with 4 bases of the junction left unmatched. The CDR3 runs 16 residues. The CDR3: CASSPGLAGYYNEQFF. The CDR3 DNA is TGTGCCAGCAGCCCGGGACTAGCGGGATACTACAATGAGCAGTTCTTC. The full variable domain, with the rest looked up from reference TRBV7-3 and TRBJ2-1, is GAGVSQTPSNKVTEKGKYVELRCDPISGHTALYWYRQSLGQGPEFLIYFQGTGAADDSGLPNDRFFAVRPEGSVSTLKIQRTERGDSAVYLCASSPGLAGYYNEQFFGPGTRLTVL.

A word on this clone: One end of the junction does not line up with germline, which may come from a read error. V gene TRBV7-9 combines with J gene TRBJ2-5; possibly TRBD1 for D (7 bases). The length of the CDR3 is 15 residues. The germline V gene has CDR1 SEHNR and CDR2 FQNEAQ (reference sequence). CDR3 in amino acids: CSSSEQGLAGETQYF. The CDR3 coding sequence is TGTTCCAGCAGCGAACAGGGGCTCGCGGGGGAGACCCAGTACTTC.

The chain employs TRBV27 and TRBJ2-5; 8 nucleotides line up with TRBD2. The ends lost 2 bases at V and 5 bases at J; junction bases unmatched: 7. The CDR3 is 15 amino acids. Germline-derived CDR1 and CDR2 are MNHEY and SMNVEV (reference sequence). Written as DNA, the CDR3 is TGTGCCAGCAGTTTAGCGGGGGGAAACTGGGAGACCCAGTACTTC. Its translation is CASSLAGGNWETQYF.

The rearrangement uses TRBV15 and TRBJ1-6; the D is unclear. The CDR3 extends over 13 amino acids. V was clipped by 11 bases and J by 8 bases, with 16 bases between them. In germline, CDR1 is LNHNV, CDR2 YYDKDF (reference sequence). The CDR3 protein is CAVREGKDSPLHF. CDR3 coding DNA: TGTGCCGTCCGGGAAGGGAAGGATTCACCCCTCCACTTT.

The chain couples TRBV5-8 to TRBJ2-1; a possible D gene is TRBD2 (6 bases). The CDR3 spans 15 residues. CDR1 is SGHTS, CDR2 YDEGEE, per germline. V was trimmed by 0 bases and J by 7 bases, leaving 14 bases between them. As DNA, the CDR3 is TGTGCCAGCAGCTTGGGATGGAGGGGAGTTAATGAGCAGTTCTTC. Its translation is CASSLGWRGVNEQFF.

Comment on this clone: The junction does not match germline at one end; this may be a read error. J is TRBJ2-5 and V is TRBV7-9; tentative D call: TRBD1 (7 bases). The CDR3 extends over 15 amino acids. Germline CDR1 reads SEHNR; CDR2 reads FQNEAQ (reference sequence). The CDR3 sequence: CSSSPRGQIQETQYF. The CDR3 nucleotides are TGTTCCAGCAGCCCGCGGGGACAGATACAAGAGACCCAGTACTTC.

The chain couples TRBV6-4 to TRBJ2-3, with 13 bases identical to TRBD2. V dropped 2 bases and J dropped 4; count of bases not matched to a gene: 0. The CDR3 is 15 residues long. Looked up from germline, CDR1 is MRHNA and CDR2 is SNTAGT. The CDR3 sequence is CASSDTSGGADTQYF. DNA of the CDR3: TGTGCCAGCAGTGACACTAGCGGGGGGGCAGATACGCAGTATTTT.

CDR3 protein: CASSFWSGTGAGGDYGYTF. CDR3 DNA sequence: TGTGCCAGCAGCTTCTGGAGCGGGACAGGGGCGGGAGGAGACTATGGCTACACCTTC. The chain employs TRBV7-2 and TRBJ1-2, with 10 bases aligning to TRBD1. Germline loops: CDR1 SGHTA, CDR2 FQGNSA. The V gene end was trimmed by 3 bases and the J gene end by 3 bases; junction bases not matched to a gene: 16. This CDR3 region has 19 residues.

The chain is built from TRBV7-3 and TRBJ2-1; D possibly corresponds to TRBD1 (5 bases). There are 12 residues in the CDR3. Germline assignment: CDR1 SGHTA and CDR2 FQGTGA. V was pared by 5 bases and J by 7 bases, with 9 bases between. The CDR3 DNA reads as TGTGCCAGCAGCCCAACAGGTAATGAGCAGTTCTTC. Protein product: CASSPTGNEQFF.

The V and J genes are TRBV6-5 and TRBJ2-1; weak D call: TRBD2 (6 bases). The CDR3 contains 15 residues. Trimming pared 7 bases from V and 1 base from J, leaving 14 bases between. Looked up from germline, CDR1 is MNHEY and CDR2 is SVGAGI. CDR3 loop: CASKPGVVSYNEQFF. CDR3 coding DNA: TGTGCCAGCAAGCCGGGGGTAGTATCCTACAATGAGCAGTTCTTC.

This clone appeared a few times. The chain links TRBV21-1 to TRBJ2-7; TRBD2 was called by the table and not checked on the DNA. TRBV21-1 has pseudogene status. The CDR3 totals 22 residues. CDR3 sequence reads: CASSNFLVSGLAGGRVAYEQYF. In nucleotides, the CDR3 is TGTGCCAGCAGCAACTTCTTGGTTTCAGGACTAGCGGGGGGGCGAGTTGCCTACGAGCAGTACTTC.

This clone was recorded only once. This chain uses TRBV7-2 with TRBJ2-7; D is perhaps TRBD2 (7 bases). V was cut by 5 bases and J by 7 bases, with 15 bases left in between. This CDR3 is 13 amino acids long. Per germline, CDR1 SGHTA and CDR2 FQGNSA. CDR3 amino acids: CASSPRGGGEQYF. DNA of the CDR3: TGTGCCAGCAGCCCCAGGGGAGGGGGGGAGCAGTACTTC.